This T cell receptor beta chain was captured by sequencing in a study of CD8 T cells in Susac syndrome. CD8+ and CD4+ T cells from blood underwent TCR beta sequencing. Healthy donors acted as controls, with matching for age and sex. It was negative isolation that provided the CD8+ and CD4+ T cells, whereas TEMRA cells were enriched by FACS. Reverse transcription used roughly 0.45 to 1 ug RNA and random hexamers. A multiplex approach, immunoSEQ multiplex PCR, amplified TCR beta CDR3 across 54 Vbeta and 13 Jbeta. TCRdb re-derived calls from the immunoSEQ multiplex PCR reads in MiXCR, one entry per CDR3 protein. The sample gives some 180,000 distinct CDR3 sequences, about 95% of which show up once; approximately 0.1% is in the top ten. The origin of this receptor is a human donor in good health. Material for sequencing was CD4+ T cells from PBMCs.

In nucleotides, the CDR3 is TGCAGTGCTAGCACAGGGCTCCATCAGCCCCAGCATTTT. Protein product: CSASTGLHQPQHF. J is TRBJ1-5 and V is TRBV20-1; TRBD1 is a possible D gene (6 bases). The CDR3 has 13 residues. With 3 bases removed from V and 5 bases from J, the gap between germline ends came to 11 bases. The germline V gene encodes CDR1 DFQATT and CDR2 SNEGSKA (reference sequence).